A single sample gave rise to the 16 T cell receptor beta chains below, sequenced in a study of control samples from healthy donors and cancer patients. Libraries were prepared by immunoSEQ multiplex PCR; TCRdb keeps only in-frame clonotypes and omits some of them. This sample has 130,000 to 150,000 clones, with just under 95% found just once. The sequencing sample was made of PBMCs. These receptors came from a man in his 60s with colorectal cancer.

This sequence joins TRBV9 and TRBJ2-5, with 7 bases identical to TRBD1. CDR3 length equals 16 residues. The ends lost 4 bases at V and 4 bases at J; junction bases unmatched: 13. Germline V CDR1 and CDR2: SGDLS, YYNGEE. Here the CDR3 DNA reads TGTGCCAGCAGCAGCCGACAGGGTTCTCCGGGAGAGACCCAGTACTTC. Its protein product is CASSSRQGSPGETQYF.

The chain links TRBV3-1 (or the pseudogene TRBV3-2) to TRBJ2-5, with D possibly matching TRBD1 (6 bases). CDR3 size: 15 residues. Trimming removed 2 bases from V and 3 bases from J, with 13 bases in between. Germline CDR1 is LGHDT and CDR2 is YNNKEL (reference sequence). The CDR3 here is CASSQYRALEETQYF. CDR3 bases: TGTGCCAGCAGCCAATACAGGGCCTTGGAAGAGACCCAGTACTTC.

The CDR3 DNA follows: TGTGCCAGCAGCAAACGGAATCCTAGACAGGGAACTAACTATGGCTACACCTTC. Protein product: CASSKRNPRQGTNYGYTF. V usage is TRBV21-1 and J usage is TRBJ1-2; TRBD1, as called in the table, went unchecked against the DNA. TRBV21-1 is assigned pseudogene status. CDR3 length equals 18 residues.

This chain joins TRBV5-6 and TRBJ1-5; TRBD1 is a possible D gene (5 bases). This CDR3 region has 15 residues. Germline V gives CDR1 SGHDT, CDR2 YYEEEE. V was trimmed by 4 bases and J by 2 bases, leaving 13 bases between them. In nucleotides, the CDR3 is TGTGCCAGCAGCCCCAGGGTAGACCGCAATCAGCCCCAGCATTTT. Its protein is CASSPRVDRNQPQHF.

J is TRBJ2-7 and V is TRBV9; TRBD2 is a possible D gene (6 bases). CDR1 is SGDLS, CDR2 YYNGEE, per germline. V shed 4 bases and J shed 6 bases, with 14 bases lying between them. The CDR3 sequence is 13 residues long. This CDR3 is CASSPRLGGEQYF. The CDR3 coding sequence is TGTGCCAGCAGCCCCCGTCTGGGGGGCGAGCAGTACTTC.

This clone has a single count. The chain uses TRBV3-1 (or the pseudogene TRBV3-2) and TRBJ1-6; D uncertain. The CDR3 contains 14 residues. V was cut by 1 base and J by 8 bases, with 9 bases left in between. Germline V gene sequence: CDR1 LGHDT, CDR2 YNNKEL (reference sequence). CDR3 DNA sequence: TGTGCCAGCAGCCAAGTGGGCCGGGATTCACCCCTCCACTTT. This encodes CASSQVGRDSPLHF.

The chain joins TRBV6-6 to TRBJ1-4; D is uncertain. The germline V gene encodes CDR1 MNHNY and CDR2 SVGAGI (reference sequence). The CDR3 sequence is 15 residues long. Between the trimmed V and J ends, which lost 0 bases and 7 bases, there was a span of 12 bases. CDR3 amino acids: CASSYSLSITEKLFF. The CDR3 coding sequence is TGTGCCAGCAGTTACTCGTTGAGCATTACTGAAAAACTGTTTTTT.

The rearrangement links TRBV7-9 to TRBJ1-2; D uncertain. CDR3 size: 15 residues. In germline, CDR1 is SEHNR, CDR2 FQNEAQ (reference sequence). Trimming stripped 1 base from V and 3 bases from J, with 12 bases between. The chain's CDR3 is CASSLVQRPHYGYTF. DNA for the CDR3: TGTGCCAGCAGCTTAGTACAGCGACCGCACTATGGCTACACCTTC.

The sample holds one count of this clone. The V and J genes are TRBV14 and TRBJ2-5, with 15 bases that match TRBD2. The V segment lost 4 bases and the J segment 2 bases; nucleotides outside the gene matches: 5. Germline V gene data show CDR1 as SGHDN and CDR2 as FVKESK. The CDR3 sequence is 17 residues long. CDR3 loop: CASSPGLAGGTQETQYF. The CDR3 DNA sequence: TGTGCCAGCAGCCCCGGACTAGCGGGGGGGACTCAAGAGACCCAGTACTTC.

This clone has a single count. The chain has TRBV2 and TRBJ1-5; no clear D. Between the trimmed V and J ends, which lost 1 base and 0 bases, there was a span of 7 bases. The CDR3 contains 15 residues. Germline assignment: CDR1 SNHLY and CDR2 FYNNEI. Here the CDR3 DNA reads TGTGCCAGCAGTGAAGGGACTTATAGCAATCAGCCCCAGCATTTT. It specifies CASSEGTYSNQPQHF.

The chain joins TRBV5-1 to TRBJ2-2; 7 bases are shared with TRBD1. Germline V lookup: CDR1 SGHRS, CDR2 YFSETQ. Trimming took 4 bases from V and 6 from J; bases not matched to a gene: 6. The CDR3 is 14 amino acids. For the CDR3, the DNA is TGCGCCAGCAGCAGAGGACAGGTACCCGGGGAGCTGTTTTTT. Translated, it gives CASSRGQVPGELFF.

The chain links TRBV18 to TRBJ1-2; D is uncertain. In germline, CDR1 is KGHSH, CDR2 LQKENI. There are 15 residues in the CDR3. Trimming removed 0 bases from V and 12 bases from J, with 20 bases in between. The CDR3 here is CASSPPVLERTPNTF. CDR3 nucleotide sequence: TGTGCCAGCTCACCACCGGTCCTTGAGCGGACTCCGAACACCTTC.

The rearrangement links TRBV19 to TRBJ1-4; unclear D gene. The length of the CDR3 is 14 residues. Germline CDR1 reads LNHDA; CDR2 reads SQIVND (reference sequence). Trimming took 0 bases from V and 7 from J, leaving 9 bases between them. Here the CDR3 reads CASSIEGFGEKLFF. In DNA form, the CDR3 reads TGTGCCAGTAGTATAGAAGGTTTCGGTGAAAAACTGTTTTTT. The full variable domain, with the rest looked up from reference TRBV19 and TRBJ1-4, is DGGITQSPKYLFRKEGQNVTLSCEQNLNHDAMYWYRQDPGQGLRLIYYSQIVNDFQKGDIAEGYSVSREKKESFPLTVTSAQKNPTAFYLCASSIEGFGEKLFFGSGTQLSVL.

CDR3 region: CASSPGTGGGETQYF. The CDR3 nucleotides read TGTGCCAGCAGCCCAGGGACGGGAGGAGGGGAGACCCAGTACTTC. V and J are TRBV3-1 (or the pseudogene TRBV3-2) and TRBJ2-5, with 7 bases fitting TRBD2. The CDR3 is made up of 15 amino acids. CDR1 and CDR2 (germline): LGHDT, YNNKEL (reference sequence). The trim removed 4 bases at V and 5 bases at J, leaving 10 bases unmatched.

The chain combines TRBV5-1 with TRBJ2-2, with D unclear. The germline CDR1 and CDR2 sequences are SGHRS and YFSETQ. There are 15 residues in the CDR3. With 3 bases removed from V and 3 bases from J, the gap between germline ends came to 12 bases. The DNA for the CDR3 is TGCGCCAGCAGCTGGCGTAGCACAGACACCGGGGAGCTGTTTTTT. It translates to CASSWRSTDTGELFF.

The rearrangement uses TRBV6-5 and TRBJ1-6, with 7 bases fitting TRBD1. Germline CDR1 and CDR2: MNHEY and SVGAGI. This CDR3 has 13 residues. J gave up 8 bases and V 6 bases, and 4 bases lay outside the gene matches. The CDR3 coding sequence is TGTGCCAGCAGACTCGACAGGGATTCACCCCTCCACTTT. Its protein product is CASRLDRDSPLHF.